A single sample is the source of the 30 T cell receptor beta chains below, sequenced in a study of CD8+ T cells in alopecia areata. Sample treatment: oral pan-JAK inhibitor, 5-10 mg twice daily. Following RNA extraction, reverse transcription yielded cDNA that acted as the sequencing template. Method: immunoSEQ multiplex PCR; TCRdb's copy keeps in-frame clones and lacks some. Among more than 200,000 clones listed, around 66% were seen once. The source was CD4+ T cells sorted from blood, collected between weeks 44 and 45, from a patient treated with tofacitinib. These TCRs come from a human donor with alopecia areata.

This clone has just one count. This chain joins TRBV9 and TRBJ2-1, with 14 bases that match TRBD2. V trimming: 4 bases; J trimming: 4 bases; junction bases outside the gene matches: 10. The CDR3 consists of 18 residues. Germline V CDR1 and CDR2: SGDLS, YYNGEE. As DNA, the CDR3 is TGTGCCAGCAGCCCCCGGACTAGCGGGGGGCCGCTATACAATGAGCAGTTCTTC. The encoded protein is CASSPRTSGGPLYNEQFF.

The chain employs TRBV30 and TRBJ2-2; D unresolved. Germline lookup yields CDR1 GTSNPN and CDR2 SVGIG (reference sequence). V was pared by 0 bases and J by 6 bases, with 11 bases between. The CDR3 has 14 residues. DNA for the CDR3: TGTGCCTGGAGTGTACTCGTTGGCCCCGGGGAGCTGTTTTTT. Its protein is CAWSVLVGPGELFF.

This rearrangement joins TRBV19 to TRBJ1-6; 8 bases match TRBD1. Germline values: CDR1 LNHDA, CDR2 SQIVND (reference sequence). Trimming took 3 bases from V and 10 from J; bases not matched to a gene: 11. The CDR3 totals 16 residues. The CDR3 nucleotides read TGTGCCAGTAGTATCGGGTCGACAGGGGTTCGATCACCCCTCCACTTT. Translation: CASSIGSTGVRSPLHF.

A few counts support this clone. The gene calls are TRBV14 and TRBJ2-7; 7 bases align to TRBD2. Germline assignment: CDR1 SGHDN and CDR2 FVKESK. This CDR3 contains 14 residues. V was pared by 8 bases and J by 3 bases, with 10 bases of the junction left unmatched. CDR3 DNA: TGTGCCAGCGGGAGGGCAGGGATAAACTACGAGCAGTACTTC. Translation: CASGRAGINYEQYF.

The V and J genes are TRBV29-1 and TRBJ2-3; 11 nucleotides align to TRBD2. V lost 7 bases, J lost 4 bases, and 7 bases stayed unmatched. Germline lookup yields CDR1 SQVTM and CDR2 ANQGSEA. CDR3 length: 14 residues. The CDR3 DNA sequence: TGCAGCGGGCGACTAGCGGGGACTTCAGATACGCAGTATTTT. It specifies CSGRLAGTSDTQYF.

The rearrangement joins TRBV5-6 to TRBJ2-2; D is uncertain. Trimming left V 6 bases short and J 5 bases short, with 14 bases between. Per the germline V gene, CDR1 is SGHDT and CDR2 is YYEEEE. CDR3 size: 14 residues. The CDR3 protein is CASNPSPGTGELFF. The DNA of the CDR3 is TGTGCCAGCAACCCCTCGCCAGGAACCGGGGAGCTGTTTTTT.

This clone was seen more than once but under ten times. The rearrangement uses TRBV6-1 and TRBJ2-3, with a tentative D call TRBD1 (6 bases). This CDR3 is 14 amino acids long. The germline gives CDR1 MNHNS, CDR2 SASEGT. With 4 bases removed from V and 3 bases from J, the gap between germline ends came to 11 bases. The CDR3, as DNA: TGTGCCAGCAGTGCGCAGGGGCTGACAGATACGCAGTATTTT. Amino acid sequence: CASSAQGLTDTQYF.

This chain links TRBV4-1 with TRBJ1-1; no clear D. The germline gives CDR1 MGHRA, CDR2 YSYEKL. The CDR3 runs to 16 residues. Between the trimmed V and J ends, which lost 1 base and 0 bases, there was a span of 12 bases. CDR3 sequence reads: CASSQAPTLMNTEAFF. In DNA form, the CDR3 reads TGCGCCAGCAGCCAAGCCCCAACACTTATGAACACTGAAGCTTTCTTT.

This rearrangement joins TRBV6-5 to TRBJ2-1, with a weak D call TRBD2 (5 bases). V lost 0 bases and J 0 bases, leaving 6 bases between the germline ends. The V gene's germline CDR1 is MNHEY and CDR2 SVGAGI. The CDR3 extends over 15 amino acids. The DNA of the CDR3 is TGTGCCAGCAGTTACTCGGGGAGCTCCTACAATGAGCAGTTCTTC. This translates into CASSYSGSSYNEQFF.

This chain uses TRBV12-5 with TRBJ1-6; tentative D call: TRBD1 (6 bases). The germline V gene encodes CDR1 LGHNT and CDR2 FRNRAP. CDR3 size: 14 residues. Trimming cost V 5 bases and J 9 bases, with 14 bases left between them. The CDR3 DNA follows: TGTGCTAGTGGTCCTGGACAGCCAACTTCACCCCTCCACTTT. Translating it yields CASGPGQPTSPLHF.

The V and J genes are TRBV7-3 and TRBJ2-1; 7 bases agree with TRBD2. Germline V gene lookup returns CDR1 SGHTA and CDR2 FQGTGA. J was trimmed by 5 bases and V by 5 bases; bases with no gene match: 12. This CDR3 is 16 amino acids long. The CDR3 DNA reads TGTGCCAGCAGCCCAGGGTACGGGCGGGGGAACAATGAGCAGTTCTTC. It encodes CASSPGYGRGNNEQFF.

This CDR3 is CASSLRQGIGTGELFF. CDR3 bases: TGTGCCAGCAGTCTACGACAGGGGATCGGCACCGGGGAGCTGTTTTTT. J is TRBJ2-2 and V is TRBV28, with 8 bases matching TRBD1. The V gene's germline CDR1 is MDHEN and CDR2 SYDVKM. There are 16 residues in the CDR3. V lost 5 bases, J lost 4 bases, and 9 bases stayed unmatched.

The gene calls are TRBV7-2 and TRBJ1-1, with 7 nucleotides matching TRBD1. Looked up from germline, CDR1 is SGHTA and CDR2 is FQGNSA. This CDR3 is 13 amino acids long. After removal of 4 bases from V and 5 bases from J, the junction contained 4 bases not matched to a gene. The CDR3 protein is CASSSSGGTEAFF. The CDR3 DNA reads TGTGCCAGCAGCTCTTCAGGGGGGACTGAAGCTTTCTTT.

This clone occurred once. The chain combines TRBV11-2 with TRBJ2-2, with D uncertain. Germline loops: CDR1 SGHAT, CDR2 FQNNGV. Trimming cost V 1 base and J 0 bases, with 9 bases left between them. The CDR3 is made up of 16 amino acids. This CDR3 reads CASSLGSFANTGELFF. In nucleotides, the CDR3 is TGTGCCAGCAGCTTAGGCAGCTTCGCGAACACCGGGGAGCTGTTTTTT. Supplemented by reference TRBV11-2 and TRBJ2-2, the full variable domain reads EAGVAQSPRYKIIEKRQSVAFWCNPISGHATLYWYQQILGQGPKLLIQFQNNGVVDDSQLPKDRFSAERLKGVDSTLKIQPAKLEDSAVYLCASSLGSFANTGELFFGEGSRLTVL.

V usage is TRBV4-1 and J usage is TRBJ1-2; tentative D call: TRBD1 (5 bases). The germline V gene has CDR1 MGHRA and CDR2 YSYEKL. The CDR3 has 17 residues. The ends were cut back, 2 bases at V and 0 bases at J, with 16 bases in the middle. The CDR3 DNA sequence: TGCGCCAGCAGCCAACGGGACCGGGTGGCCCCTAACTATGGCTACACCTTC. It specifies CASSQRDRVAPNYGYTF.

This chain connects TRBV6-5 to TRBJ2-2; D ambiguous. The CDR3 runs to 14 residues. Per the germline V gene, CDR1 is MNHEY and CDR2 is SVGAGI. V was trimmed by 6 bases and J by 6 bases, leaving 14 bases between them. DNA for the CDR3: TGTGCCAGCAGAGGTCAGCAGGTCTCCGGGGAGCTGTTTTTT. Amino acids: CASRGQQVSGELFF.

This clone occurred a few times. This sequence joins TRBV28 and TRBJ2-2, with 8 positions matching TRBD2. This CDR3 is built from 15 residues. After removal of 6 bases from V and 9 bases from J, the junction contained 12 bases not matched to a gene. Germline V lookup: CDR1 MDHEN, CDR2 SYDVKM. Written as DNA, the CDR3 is TGTGCCAGCAGCCCGACCAGGCAGCGGGGGCGGGAGCTGTTTTTT. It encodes CASSPTRQRGRELFF.

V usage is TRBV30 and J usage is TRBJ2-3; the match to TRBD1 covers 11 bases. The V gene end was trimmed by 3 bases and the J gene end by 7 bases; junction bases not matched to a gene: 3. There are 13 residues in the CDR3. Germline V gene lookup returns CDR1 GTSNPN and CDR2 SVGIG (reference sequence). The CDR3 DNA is TGTGCCTGGAGCCGGACAGGGGGCAATACGCAGTATTTT. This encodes CAWSRTGGNTQYF. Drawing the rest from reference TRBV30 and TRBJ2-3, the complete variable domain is SQTIHQWPATLVQPVGSPLSLECTVEGTSNPNLYWYRQAAGRGLQLLFYSVGIGQISSEVPQNLSASRPQDRQFILSSKKLLLSDSGFYLCAWSRTGGNTQYFGPGTRLTVL.

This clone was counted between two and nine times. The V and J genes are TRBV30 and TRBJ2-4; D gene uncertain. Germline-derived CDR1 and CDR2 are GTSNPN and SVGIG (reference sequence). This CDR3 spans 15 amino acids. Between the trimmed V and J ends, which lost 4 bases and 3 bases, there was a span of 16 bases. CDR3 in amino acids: CAWTLDGWGKNIQYF. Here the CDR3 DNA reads TGTGCCTGGACCCTGGACGGGTGGGGCAAAAACATTCAGTACTTC.

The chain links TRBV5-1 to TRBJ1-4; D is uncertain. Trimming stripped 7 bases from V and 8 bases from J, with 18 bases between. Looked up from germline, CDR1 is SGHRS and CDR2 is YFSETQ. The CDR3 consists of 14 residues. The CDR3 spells CASAPGFREEKLFF. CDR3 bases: TGCGCCAGCGCTCCGGGGTTTCGAGAAGAAAAACTGTTTTTT.

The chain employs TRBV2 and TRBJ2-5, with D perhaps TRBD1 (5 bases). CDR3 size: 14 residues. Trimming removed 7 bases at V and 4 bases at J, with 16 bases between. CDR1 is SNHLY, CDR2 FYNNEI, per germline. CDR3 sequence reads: CASISPVGRETQYF. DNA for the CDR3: TGTGCCAGCATTTCGCCAGTGGGGCGAGAGACCCAGTACTTC.

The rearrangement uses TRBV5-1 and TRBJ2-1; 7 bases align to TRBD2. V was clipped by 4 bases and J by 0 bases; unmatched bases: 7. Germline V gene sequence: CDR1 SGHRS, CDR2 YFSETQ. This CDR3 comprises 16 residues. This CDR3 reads CASSITGGRSYNEQFF. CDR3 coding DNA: TGCGCCAGCAGCATAACGGGGGGACGCTCCTACAATGAGCAGTTCTTC.

The CDR3 is CASSLQGTGLTTEAFF. The CDR3 DNA reads as TGCGCCAGCAGCCTTCAGGGGACAGGGCTCACGACTGAAGCTTTCTTT. The V and J genes are TRBV5-1 and TRBJ1-1, with 9 bases matching TRBD1. The CDR3 totals 16 residues. The V gene's germline CDR1 is SGHRS and CDR2 YFSETQ. Trimming took 4 bases from V and 5 from J; bases not matched to a gene: 12.

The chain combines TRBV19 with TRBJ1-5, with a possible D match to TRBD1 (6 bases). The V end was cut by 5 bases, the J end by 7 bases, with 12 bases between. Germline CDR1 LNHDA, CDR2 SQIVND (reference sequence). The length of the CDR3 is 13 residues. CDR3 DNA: TGTGCCAGTAGTTTGGGGGGCCGGCAGCCCCAGCATTTT. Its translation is CASSLGGRQPQHF.

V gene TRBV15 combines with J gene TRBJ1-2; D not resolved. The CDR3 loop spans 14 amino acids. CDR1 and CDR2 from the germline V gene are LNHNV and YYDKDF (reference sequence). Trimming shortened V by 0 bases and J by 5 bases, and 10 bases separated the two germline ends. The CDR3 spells CATSRESDTYGYTF. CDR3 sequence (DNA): TGTGCCACCAGCAGAGAGTCAGATACATATGGCTACACCTTC.

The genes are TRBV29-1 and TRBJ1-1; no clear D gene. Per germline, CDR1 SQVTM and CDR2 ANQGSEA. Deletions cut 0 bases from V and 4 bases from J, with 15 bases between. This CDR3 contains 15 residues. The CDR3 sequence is CSVEDLKGFSTEAFF. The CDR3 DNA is TGCAGCGTTGAAGATCTTAAGGGTTTTAGCACTGAAGCTTTCTTT.

The CDR3 DNA is TGCGCCAGCAGCCAAGATGAGGCGGTGGGTGGCTACACCTTC. It specifies CASSQDEAVGGYTF. This chain links TRBV4-3 with TRBJ1-2; D call uncertain. There are 14 residues in the CDR3. Per germline, CDR1 LGHNA and CDR2 YSLEER. With 0 bases removed from V and 7 bases from J, the gap between germline ends came to 12 bases.

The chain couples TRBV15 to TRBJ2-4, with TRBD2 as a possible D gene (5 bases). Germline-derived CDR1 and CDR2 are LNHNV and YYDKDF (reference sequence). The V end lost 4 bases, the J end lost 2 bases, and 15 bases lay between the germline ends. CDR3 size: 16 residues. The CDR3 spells CATSIDTSFPKNIQYF. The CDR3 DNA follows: TGTGCCACCAGCATAGACACTAGTTTCCCCAAAAACATTCAGTACTTC. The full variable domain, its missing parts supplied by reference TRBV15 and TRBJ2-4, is DAMVIQNPRYQVTQFGKPVTLSCSQTLNHNVMYWYQQKSSQAPKLLFHYYDKDFNNEADTPDNFQSRRPNTSFCFLDIRSPGLGDTAMYLCATSIDTSFPKNIQYFGAGTRLSVL.

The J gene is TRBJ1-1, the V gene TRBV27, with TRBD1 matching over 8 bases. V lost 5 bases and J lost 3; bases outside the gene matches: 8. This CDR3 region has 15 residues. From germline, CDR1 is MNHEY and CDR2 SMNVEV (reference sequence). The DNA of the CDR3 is TGTGCCAGCAGTAGAGCGACAGGGGATTACACTGAAGCTTTCTTT. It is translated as CASSRATGDYTEAFF.

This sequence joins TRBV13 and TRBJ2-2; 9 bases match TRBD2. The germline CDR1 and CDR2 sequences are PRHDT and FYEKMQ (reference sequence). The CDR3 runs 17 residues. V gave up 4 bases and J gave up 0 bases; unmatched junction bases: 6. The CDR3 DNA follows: TGTGCCAGCAGCTCTTTAGCGGGGGCCGCGAACACCGGGGAGCTGTTTTTT. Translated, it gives CASSSLAGAANTGELFF.